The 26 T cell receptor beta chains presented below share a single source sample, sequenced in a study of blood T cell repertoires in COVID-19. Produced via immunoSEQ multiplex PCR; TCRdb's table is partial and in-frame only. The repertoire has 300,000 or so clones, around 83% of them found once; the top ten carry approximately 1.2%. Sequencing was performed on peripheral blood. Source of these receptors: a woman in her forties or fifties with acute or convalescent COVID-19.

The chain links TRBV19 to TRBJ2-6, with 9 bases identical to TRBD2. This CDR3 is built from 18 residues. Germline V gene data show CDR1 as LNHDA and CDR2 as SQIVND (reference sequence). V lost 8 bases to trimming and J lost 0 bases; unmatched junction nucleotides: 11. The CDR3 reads CASSNGLAGTSGANVLTF. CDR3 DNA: TGTGCCAGTTCCAATGGGCTAGCGGGGACCTCTGGGGCCAACGTCCTGACTTTC.

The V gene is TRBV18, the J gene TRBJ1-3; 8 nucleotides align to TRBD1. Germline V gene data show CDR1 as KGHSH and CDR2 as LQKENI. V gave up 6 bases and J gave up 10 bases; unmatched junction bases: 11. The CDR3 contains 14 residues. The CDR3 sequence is CASSQSTGDKTIYF. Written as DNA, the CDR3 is TGTGCCAGCTCTCAGTCGACAGGGGACAAGACCATATATTTT.

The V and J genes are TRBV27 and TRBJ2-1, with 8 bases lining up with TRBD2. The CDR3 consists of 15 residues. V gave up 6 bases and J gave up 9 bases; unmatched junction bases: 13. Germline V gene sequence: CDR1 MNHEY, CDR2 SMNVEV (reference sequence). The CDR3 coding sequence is TGTGCCAGCAGCCAATATACGGGGGGGGTCGGTGAGCAGTTCTTC. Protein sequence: CASSQYTGGVGEQFF.

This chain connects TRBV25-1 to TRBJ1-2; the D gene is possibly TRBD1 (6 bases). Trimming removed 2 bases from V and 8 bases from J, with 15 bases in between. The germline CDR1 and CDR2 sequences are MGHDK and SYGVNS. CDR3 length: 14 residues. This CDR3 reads CASSEGGRGKGYTF. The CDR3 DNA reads TGTGCCAGCAGTGAAGGGGGCAGGGGTAAGGGCTACACCTTC.

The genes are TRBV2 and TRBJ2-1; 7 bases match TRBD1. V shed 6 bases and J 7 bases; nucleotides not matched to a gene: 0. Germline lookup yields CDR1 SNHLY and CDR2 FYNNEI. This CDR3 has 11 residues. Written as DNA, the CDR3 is TGTGCCAGCAGGACAGGGAATGAGCAGTTCTTC. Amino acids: CASRTGNEQFF.

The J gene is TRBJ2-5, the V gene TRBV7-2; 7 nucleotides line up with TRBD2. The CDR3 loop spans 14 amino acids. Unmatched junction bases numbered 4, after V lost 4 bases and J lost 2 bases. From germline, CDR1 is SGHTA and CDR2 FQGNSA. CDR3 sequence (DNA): TGTGCCAGCAGCTCCAAGCGGGATCAAGAGACCCAGTACTTC. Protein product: CASSSKRDQETQYF.

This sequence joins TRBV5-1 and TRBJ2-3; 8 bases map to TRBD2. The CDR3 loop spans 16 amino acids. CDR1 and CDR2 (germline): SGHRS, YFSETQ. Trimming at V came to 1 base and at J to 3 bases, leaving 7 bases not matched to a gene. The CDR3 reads CASSLFSGATTDTQYF. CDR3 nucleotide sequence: TGCGCCAGCAGCTTGTTTAGCGGGGCTACAACAGATACGCAGTATTTT. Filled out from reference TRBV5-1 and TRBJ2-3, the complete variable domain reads KAGVTQTPRYLIKTRGQQVTLSCSPISGHRSVSWYQQTPGQGLQFLFEYFSETQRNKGNFPGRFSGRQFSNSRSEMNVSTLELGDSALYLCASSLFSGATTDTQYFGPGTRLTVL.

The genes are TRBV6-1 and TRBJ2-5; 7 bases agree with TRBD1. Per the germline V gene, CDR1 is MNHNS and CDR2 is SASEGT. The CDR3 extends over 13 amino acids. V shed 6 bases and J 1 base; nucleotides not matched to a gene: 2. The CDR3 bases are TGTGCCAGCAGAGACAGGGCCCAAGAGACCCAGTACTTC. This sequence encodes CASRDRAQETQYF.

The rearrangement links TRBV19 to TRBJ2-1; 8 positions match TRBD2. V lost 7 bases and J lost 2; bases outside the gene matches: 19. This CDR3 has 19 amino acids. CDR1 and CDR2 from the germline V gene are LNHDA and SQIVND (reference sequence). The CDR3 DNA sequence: TGTGCCAGTACCCTAGCGTCGCGGGGGGCCCCTAGAACCTACAATGAGCAGTTCTTC. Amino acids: CASTLASRGAPRTYNEQFF.

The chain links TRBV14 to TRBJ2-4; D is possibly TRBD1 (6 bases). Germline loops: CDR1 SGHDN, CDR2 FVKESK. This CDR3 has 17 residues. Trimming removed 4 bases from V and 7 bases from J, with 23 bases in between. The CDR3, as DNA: TGTGCCAGCAGCCCCATGCCAACGGGACACCGCTTGAACATTCAGTACTTC. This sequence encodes CASSPMPTGHRLNIQYF.

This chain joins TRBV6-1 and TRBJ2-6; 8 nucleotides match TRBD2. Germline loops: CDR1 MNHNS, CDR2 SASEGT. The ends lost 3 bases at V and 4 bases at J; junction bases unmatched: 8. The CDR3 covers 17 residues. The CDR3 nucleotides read TGTGCCAGCAGTGATCAAGGACTAGCTGCCGGGGCCAACGTCCTGACTTTC. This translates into CASSDQGLAAGANVLTF.

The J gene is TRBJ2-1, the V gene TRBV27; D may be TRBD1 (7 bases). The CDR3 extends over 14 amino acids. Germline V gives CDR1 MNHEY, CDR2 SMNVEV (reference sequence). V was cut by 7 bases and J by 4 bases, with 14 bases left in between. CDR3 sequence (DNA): TGTGCCAGCACCGCGGGACAGCCTTACAATGAGCAGTTCTTC. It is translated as CASTAGQPYNEQFF.

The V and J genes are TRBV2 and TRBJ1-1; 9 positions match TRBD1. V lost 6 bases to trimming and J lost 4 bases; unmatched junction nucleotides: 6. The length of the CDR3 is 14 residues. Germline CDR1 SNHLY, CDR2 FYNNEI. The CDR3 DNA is TGTGCCAGCAGATTGGGACAGGGCCCCACTGAAGCTTTCTTT. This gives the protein CASRLGQGPTEAFF.

CDR3 loop: CSVESGSTDTQYF. The CDR3 DNA reads TGCAGCGTTGAGAGTGGTAGCACAGATACGCAGTATTTT. This sequence joins TRBV29-1 and TRBJ2-3; no definite D call. The CDR3 consists of 13 residues. V lost 3 bases to trimming and J lost 0 bases, with 7 bases between them. Germline V gene lookup returns CDR1 SQVTM and CDR2 ANQGSEA.

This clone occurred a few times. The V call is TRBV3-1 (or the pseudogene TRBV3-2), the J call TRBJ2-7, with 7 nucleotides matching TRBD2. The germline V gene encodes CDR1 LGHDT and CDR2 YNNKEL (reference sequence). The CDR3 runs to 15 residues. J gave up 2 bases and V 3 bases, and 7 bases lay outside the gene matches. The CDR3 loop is CASSHSGTNPYEQYF. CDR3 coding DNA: TGTGCCAGCAGCCACAGCGGGACGAACCCCTACGAGCAGTACTTC.

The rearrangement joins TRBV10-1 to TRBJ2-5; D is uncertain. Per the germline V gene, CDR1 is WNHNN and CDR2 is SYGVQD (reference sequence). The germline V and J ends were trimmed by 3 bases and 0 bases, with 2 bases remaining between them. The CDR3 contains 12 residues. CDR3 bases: TGCGCCAGCAGTGACAACCAAGAGACCCAGTACTTC. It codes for CASSDNQETQYF.

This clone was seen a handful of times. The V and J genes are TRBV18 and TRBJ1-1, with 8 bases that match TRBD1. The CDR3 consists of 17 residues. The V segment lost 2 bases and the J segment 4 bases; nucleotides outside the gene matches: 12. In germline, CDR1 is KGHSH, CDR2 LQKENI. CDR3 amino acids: CASSPMGQAALGTEAFF. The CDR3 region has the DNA TGTGCCAGCTCACCAATGGGACAGGCTGCCCTTGGCACTGAAGCTTTCTTT.

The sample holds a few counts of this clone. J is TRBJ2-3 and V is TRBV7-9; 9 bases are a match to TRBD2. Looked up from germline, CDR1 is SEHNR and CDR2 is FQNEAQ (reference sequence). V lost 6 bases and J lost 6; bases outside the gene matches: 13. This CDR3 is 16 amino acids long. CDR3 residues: CASSFRPSGMADTQYF. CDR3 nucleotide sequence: TGTGCCAGCAGTTTCAGGCCTAGCGGGATGGCGGATACGCAGTATTTT.

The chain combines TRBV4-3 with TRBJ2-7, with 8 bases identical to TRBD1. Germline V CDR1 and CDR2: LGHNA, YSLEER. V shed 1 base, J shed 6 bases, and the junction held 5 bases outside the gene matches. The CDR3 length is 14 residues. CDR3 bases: TGCGCCAGCAGCCAAGGCAGGGGGCGCAGCGAGCAGTACTTC. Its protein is CASSQGRGRSEQYF.

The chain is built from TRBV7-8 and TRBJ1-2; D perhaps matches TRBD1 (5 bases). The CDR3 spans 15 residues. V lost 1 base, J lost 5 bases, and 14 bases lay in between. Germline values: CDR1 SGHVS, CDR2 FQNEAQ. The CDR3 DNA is TGTGCCAGCAGCTTAGTTAGCGGGGCCAGGTATGGCTACACCTTC. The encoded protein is CASSLVSGARYGYTF.

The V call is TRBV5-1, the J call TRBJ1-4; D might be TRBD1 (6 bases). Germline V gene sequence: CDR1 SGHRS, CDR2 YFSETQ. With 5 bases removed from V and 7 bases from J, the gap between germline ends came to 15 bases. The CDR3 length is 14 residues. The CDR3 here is CASSTTGSSEKLFF. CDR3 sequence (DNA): TGCGCCAGCAGTACCACAGGGAGCTCTGAAAAACTGTTTTTT.

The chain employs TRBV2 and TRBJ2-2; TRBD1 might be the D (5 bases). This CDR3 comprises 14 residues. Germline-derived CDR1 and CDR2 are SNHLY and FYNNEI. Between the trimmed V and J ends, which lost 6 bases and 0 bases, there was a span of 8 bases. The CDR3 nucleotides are TGTGCCAGCAGAAAGACAGCGAACACCGGGGAGCTGTTTTTT. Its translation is CASRKTANTGELFF.

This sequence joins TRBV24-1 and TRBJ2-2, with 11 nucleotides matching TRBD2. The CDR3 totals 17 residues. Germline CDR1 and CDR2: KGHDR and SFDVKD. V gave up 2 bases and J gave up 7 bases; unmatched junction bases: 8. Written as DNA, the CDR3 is TGTGCCACCAGTGATTCACTAGCGGGAGAGGGTATCGGGGAGCTGTTTTTT. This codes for CATSDSLAGEGIGELFF.

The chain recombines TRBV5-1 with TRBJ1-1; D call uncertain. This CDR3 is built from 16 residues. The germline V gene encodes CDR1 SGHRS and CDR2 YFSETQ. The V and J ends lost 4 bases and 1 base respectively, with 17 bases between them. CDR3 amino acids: CASSPITQTENTEAFF. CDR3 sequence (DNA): TGCGCCAGCAGCCCCATAACCCAAACAGAGAACACTGAAGCTTTCTTT.

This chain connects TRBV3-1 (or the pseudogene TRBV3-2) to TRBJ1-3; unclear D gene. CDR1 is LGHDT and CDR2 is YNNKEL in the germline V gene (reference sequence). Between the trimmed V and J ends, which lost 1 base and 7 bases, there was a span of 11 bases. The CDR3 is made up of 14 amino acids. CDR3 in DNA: TGTGCCAGCAGCCAAGGTACAGACGGTAACACCATATATTTT. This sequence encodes CASSQGTDGNTIYF.

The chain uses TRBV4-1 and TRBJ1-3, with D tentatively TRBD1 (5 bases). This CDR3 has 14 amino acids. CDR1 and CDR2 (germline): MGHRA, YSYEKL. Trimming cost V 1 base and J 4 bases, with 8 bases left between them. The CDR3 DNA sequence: TGCGCCAGCAGCCAAGGACAGCCAGGAAACACCATATATTTT. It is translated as CASSQGQPGNTIYF.